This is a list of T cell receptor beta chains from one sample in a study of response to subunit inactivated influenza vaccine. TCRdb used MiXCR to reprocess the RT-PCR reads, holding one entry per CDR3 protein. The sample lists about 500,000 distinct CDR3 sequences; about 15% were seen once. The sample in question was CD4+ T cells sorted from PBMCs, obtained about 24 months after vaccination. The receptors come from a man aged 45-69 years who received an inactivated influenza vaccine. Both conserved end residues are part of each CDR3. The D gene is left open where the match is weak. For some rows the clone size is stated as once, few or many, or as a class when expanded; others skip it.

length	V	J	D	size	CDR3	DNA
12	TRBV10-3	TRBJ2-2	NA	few	CATRENTGELFF	TGTGCCACTAGAGAGAACACCGGGGAGCTGTTTTTT
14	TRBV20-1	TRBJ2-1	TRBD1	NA	CSARSQGAYNEQFF	TGCAGTGCTAGGAGCCAGGGGGCCTACAATGAGCAGTTCTTC
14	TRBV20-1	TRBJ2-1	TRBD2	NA	CSARTSALNNEQFF	TGCAGTGCAAGGACTAGCGCTTTGAACAATGAGCAGTTCTTC
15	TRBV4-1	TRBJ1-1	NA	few	CASSVEETQTFEAFF	TGCGCCAGCAGCGTAGAAGAGACACAAACATTTGAAGCTTTCTTT
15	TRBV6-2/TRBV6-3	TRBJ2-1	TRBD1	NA	CASRQTGSSYNEQFF	TGTGCCAGCAGACAGACAGGGAGCTCCTACAATGAGCAGTTCTTC
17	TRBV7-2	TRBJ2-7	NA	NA	CASSSPTIAVISYEQYF	TGTGCCAGCAGCTCCCCGACCATAGCGGTGATCTCCTACGAGCAGTACTTC
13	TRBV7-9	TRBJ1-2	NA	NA	CASTAGGASDYTF	TGTGCCAGCACCGCTGGGGGGGCGAGTGACTACACCTTC
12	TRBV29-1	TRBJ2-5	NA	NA	CSVESRLETQYF	TGCAGCGTTGAAAGCAGATTGGAGACCCAGTACTTC
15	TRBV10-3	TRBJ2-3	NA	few	CAISGKAKSTDTQYF	TGTGCCATCAGTGGTAAAGCGAAAAGCACAGATACGCAGTATTTT
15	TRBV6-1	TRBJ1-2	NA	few	CASSTPGPPNYGYTF	TGTGCCAGCAGTACGCCGGGACCTCCTAACTATGGCTACACCTTC
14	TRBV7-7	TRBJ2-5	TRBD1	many	CASSSGTGKETQYF	TGTGCTAGCAGCTCCGGGACAGGGAAAGAGACCCAGTACTTC
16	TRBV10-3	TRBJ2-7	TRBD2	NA	CAISEDWTSGVNEQYF	TGTGCCATCAGTGAAGACTGGACTAGCGGGGTTAACGAGCAGTACTTC
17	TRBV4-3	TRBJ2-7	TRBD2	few	CASSHLTSGRARYEQYF	TGCGCCAGCAGCCATCTCACTAGCGGGAGGGCCAGGTACGAGCAGTACTTC
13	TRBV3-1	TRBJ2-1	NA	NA	CASSQGNYNKQFF	TGTGCCAGCAGCCAAGGGAATTACAATAAGCAGTTCTTC
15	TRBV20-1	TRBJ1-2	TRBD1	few	CSARGGQGATYGYTF	TGCAGTGCTAGAGGTGGACAGGGGGCTACCTATGGCTACACCTTC
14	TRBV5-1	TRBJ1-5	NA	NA	CASSLGGAHQPQHF	TGCGCCAGCAGCTTGGGGGGGGCTCATCAGCCCCAGCATTTT
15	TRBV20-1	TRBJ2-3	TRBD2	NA	CSASDGRIGTDTQYF	TGCAGTGCATCGGACGGGAGGATTGGCACAGATACGCAGTATTTT
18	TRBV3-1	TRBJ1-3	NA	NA	CASSQGGGGYGSGNTIYF	TGTGCCAGCAGCCAAGGTGGCGGGGGATATGGATCTGGAAACACCATATATTTT
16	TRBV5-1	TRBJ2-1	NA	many	CASSSLGSGSSGEQFF	TGCGCCAGCAGCTCCCTCGGGTCCGGGTCGTCCGGTGAGCAGTTCTTC
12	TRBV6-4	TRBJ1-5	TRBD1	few	CASPRRGLTQHF	TGTGCCAGCCCTCGGAGGGGGCTAACCCAGCATTTT
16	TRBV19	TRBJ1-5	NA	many	CASSITGQRGNQPQHF	TGTGCCAGTAGTATTACGGGGCAGAGAGGCAATCAGCCCCAGCATTTT
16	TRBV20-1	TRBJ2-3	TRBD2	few	CSARSTSGGRTDTQYF	TGCAGTGCTAGGTCGACTAGCGGGGGACGCACAGATACGCAGTATTTT
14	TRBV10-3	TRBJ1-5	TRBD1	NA	CAISPGQHNQPQHF	TGTGCCATCAGTCCGGGACAGCACAATCAGCCCCAGCATTTT
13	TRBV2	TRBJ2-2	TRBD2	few	CASQRGGPGELFF	TGTGCCAGCCAGCGGGGGGGCCCCGGGGAGCTGTTTTTT
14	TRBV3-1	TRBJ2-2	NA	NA	CASRGAPNTGELFF	TGTGCCAGCAGAGGGGCCCCTAACACCGGGGAGCTGTTTTTT
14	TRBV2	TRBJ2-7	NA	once	CASRRDTTTYEQYF	TGTGCCAGCAGGCGGGACACTACTACCTACGAGCAGTACTTC
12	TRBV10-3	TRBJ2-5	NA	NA	CAIQGFEETQYF	TGTGCCATCCAGGGGTTTGAAGAGACCCAGTACTTC
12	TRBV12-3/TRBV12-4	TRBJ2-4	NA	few	CASSLSRNIQYF	TGTGCCAGCAGTTTGTCCAGGAACATTCAGTACTTC
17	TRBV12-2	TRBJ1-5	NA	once	CASRFRQLPYSNQPQHF	TGTGCAAGTCGCTTCCGACAGTTACCATATAGCAATCAGCCCCAGCATTTT
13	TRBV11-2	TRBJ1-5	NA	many	CASSQATGGPQHF	TGTGCCAGCAGCCAAGCGACGGGGGGGCCCCAGCATTTT
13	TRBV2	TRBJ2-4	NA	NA	CASSVGQKNIQYF	TGTGCCAGCAGTGTTGGGCAGAAAAACATTCAGTACTTC
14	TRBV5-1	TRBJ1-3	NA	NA	CASSLFEAGNTIYF	TGCGCCAGCAGCTTGTTTGAAGCTGGAAACACCATATATTTT